Here is one T cell receptor beta chain with its context. What it binds is unknown. This sample stems from a study of PD-L1 blockade in urothelial cancer. The wider study: Analysis of the blood was performed 3 weeks (second dose) and 6 weeks after treatment start. T cell content in blood samples showed a median of about 140,000.

The cohort comprised individuals with locally advanced or metastatic urothelial carcinoma. Germline V gene sequence: CDR1 SGDLS, CDR2 YYNGEE. This CDR3 has 14 amino acids. V lost 4 bases to trimming and J lost 4 bases, with 14 bases between them. Study conclusions and caveats: A pretreatment blood TCR clonality that fell below the median predicted better progression-free and overall survival.

Assay: immunoSEQ multiplex PCR; the TCRdb copy retains only in-frame clones and omits some. The sample consists of approximately 51,000 clones, about 86% of them appearing once. This TCR came from a man between 60 and 70 years old with urothelial cancer. The rearrangement joins TRBV9 to TRBJ1-1; unclear D gene. The sample consisted of PBMCs, taken around atezolizumab (anti-PD-L1) treatment. CDR3 sequence reads: CASSSGEFGTEAFF. CDR3 bases: TGTGCCAGCAGCTCGGGTGAGTTTGGCACTGAAGCTTTCTTT.